A single sample is the source of the 17 T cell receptor beta chains below, sequenced in a study of cytomegalovirus exposure and HLA in healthy donors. Clones were sequenced by immunoSEQ multiplex PCR, and TCRdb holds only the in-frame ones, with some missing. The table lists fewer than 90,000 clones, 90% to 96% of them singletons. The source material was PBMCs. These receptors all come from a man between 18 and 29 years old in good health and CMV-seropositive.

This clone was seen a handful of times. The V call is TRBV5-4, the J call TRBJ2-7; the match to TRBD2 covers 10 bases. The V segment lost 7 bases and the J segment 6 bases; nucleotides outside the gene matches: 4. This CDR3 has 12 residues. Germline-derived CDR1 and CDR2 are SGHNT and YYREEE (reference sequence). CDR3 protein: CASRLAGVEQYF. The CDR3 DNA follows: TGTGCCAGCCGGCTAGCGGGAGTCGAGCAGTACTTC.

This clone was recorded once. V gene TRBV7-9 combines with J gene TRBJ2-1, with 10 bases that match TRBD2. V lost 1 base to trimming and J lost 1 base; unmatched junction nucleotides: 1. This CDR3 spans 16 amino acids. CDR1 and CDR2 from the germline V gene are SEHNR and FQNEAQ (reference sequence). In nucleotides, the CDR3 is TGTGCCAGCAGCTTAGTTAGCGGGAGGTCCTACAATGAGCAGTTCTTC. As protein: CASSLVSGRSYNEQFF.

The chain couples TRBV2 to TRBJ2-1, with 8 positions matching TRBD1. Germline V gene lookup returns CDR1 SNHLY and CDR2 FYNNEI. The length of the CDR3 is 14 residues. The V segment lost 7 bases and the J segment 2 bases; nucleotides outside the gene matches: 4. The CDR3 here is CASKGTGAYNEQFF. The DNA of the CDR3 is TGTGCCAGCAAGGGGACAGGAGCCTACAATGAGCAGTTCTTC.

The chain employs TRBV18 and TRBJ1-1; no clear D. The CDR3 is 15 amino acids. Trimming removed 8 bases from V and 0 bases from J, with 16 bases in between. Germline-derived CDR1 and CDR2 are KGHSH and LQKENI. The CDR3: CASRDHGRLNTEAFF. As DNA, the CDR3 is TGTGCCAGCCGAGATCACGGTCGGTTGAACACTGAAGCTTTCTTT.

In its sample, this clone was seen once. The rearrangement links TRBV5-1 to TRBJ2-2, with TRBD1 identical over 9 bases. The trim removed 4 bases at V and 5 bases at J, leaving 3 bases unmatched. This CDR3 is built from 14 residues. The germline gives CDR1 SGHRS, CDR2 YFSETQ. CDR3: CASSKDRGTGELFF. The CDR3 DNA follows: TGCGCCAGCAGCAAGGACAGGGGAACCGGGGAGCTGTTTTTT.

This chain joins TRBV11-2 and TRBJ2-7, with D possibly TRBD2 on 6 matching bases. The V gene's germline CDR1 is SGHAT and CDR2 FQNNGV. There are 12 residues in the CDR3. V was pared by 5 bases and J by 7 bases, with 12 bases between. CDR3 sequence: CASSVLRGEQYF. The CDR3 nucleotides are TGTGCCAGCAGCGTGCTTCGGGGGGAGCAGTACTTC.

V is TRBV5-8 and J is TRBJ1-1, with a tentative D call TRBD1 (6 bases). Trimming left V 2 bases short and J 4 bases short, with 12 bases between. In germline, CDR1 is SGHTS, CDR2 YDEGEE. The CDR3 spans 14 residues. The CDR3 reads CASSFLGGITEAFF. CDR3 coding DNA: TGTGCCAGCAGCTTCCTAGGGGGAATCACTGAAGCTTTCTTT.

The table lists this clone with a count of one. The rearrangement uses TRBV7-6 and TRBJ2-7; D is possibly TRBD1 (6 bases). The CDR3 totals 17 residues. V shed 5 bases and J shed 0 bases, with 20 bases lying between them. Germline V CDR1 and CDR2: SGHVS, FNYEAQ. The CDR3 reads CASSQIPTGTSSYEQYF. DNA for the CDR3: TGTGCCAGCAGCCAAATCCCGACAGGAACCTCCTCCTACGAGCAGTACTTC. The whole variable domain, remainder taken from reference TRBV7-6 and TRBJ2-7, is GAGVSQSPRYKVTKRGQDVALRCDPISGHVSLYWYRQALGQGPEFLTYFNYEAQQDKSGLPNDRFSAERPEGSISTLTIQRTEQRDSAMYRCASSQIPTGTSSYEQYFGPGTRLTVT.

J is TRBJ1-1 and V is TRBV30; 9 nucleotides line up with TRBD1. The germline V gene has CDR1 GTSNPN and CDR2 SVGIG (reference sequence). V lost 4 bases and J lost 13; bases outside the gene matches: 13. CDR3 length: 13 amino acids. DNA of the CDR3: TGTGCCTGGAAGGGTGACAGGGGGGGCCCGAGTTTCTTT. This codes for CAWKGDRGGPSFF.

The chain is built from TRBV27 and TRBJ2-1, with 9 nucleotides matching TRBD2. The germline V gene has CDR1 MNHEY and CDR2 SMNVEV (reference sequence). This CDR3 contains 15 residues. V shed 5 bases and J 7 bases; nucleotides not matched to a gene: 9. The CDR3 sequence is CASSLSGRGGNEQFF. CDR3 in DNA: TGTGCCAGCAGTCTTAGCGGGAGAGGCGGGAATGAGCAGTTCTTC.

This clone was detected only a few times. The chain carries TRBV6-4 and TRBJ2-6, with 9 positions matching TRBD1. Germline-derived CDR1 and CDR2 are MRHNA and SNTAGT. The CDR3 contains 16 residues. V shed 3 bases, J shed 2 bases, and the junction held 2 bases outside the gene matches. CDR3 nucleotide sequence: TGTGCCAGCAGTGATACAGGGGGCGCTGGGGCCAACGTCCTGACTTTC. Encoded protein: CASSDTGGAGANVLTF.

This clone was seen just once. V gene TRBV13 combines with J gene TRBJ1-1, with D possibly being TRBD1 (6 bases). Germline CDR1 PRHDT, CDR2 FYEKMQ (reference sequence). V gave up 5 bases and J gave up 6 bases, with 22 bases separating them. The CDR3 consists of 16 residues. CDR3 nucleotide sequence: TGTGCCAGCAGCGCCGGGGTGTTGGCGGGGGCGTCTGAAGCTTTCTTT. Protein: CASSAGVLAGASEAFF.

Written as DNA, the CDR3 is TGTGCCAGCAGTGAGGCGGGAGGGGTTGATACGCAGTATTTT. It yields the protein CASSEAGGVDTQYF. The chain combines TRBV6-4 with TRBJ2-3, with TRBD2 identical over 9 bases. Trimming removed 3 bases from V and 6 bases from J; junction bases left unmatched: 4. Germline V CDR1 and CDR2: MRHNA, SNTAGT. This CDR3 has 14 amino acids.

The chain is built from TRBV5-1 and TRBJ2-1, with 7 bases fitting TRBD2. The CDR3 has 15 residues. Unmatched junction bases numbered 10, after V lost 4 bases and J lost 6 bases. CDR1 is SGHRS, CDR2 YFSETQ, per germline. In DNA form, the CDR3 reads TGCGCCAGCAGCCGGGACTACCGTCAGATCAATGAGCAGTTCTTC. Encoded protein: CASSRDYRQINEQFF.

The chain is built from TRBV6-6 and TRBJ1-4, with 9 positions matching TRBD1. This CDR3 is built from 15 residues. The J segment lost 7 bases and the V segment lost 4 bases, leaving 7 bases of the junction unmatched. Germline CDR1 reads MNHNY; CDR2 reads SVGAGI (reference sequence). CDR3 bases: TGTGCCAGCAGTTCATGGACAGGGGAAATTGAAAAACTGTTTTTT. Protein sequence: CASSSWTGEIEKLFF.

The rearrangement links TRBV19 to TRBJ2-2; D is unclear. V lost 5 bases and J 4 bases, leaving 8 bases between the germline ends. The CDR3 length is 13 residues. Germline CDR1 LNHDA, CDR2 SQIVND (reference sequence). The CDR3 loop reads CASSGPFTGELFF. Here the CDR3 DNA reads TGTGCCAGTAGTGGGCCATTCACCGGGGAGCTGTTTTTT.

This chain joins TRBV6-5 and TRBJ2-5, with unresolved D. Germline assignment: CDR1 MNHEY and CDR2 SVGAGI. CDR3 length equals 13 residues. Trimming removed 2 bases at V and 5 bases at J, with 9 bases between. The CDR3 sequence is CASSYELRETQYF. The CDR3, as DNA: TGTGCCAGCAGTTACGAGCTGAGGGAGACCCAGTACTTC.